Presented here are 2 T cell receptor beta chains from one specimen sequenced in a study of blood T cell repertoires in COVID-19. TCRdb's table, derived via immunoSEQ multiplex PCR, lists solely in-frame clones and lacks some. The table has about 220,000 clones, approximately 85% seen once. The sequencing input was peripheral blood. These receptors all stem from a man aged 45-65 years who had recovered from COVID-19.

This chain uses TRBV19 with TRBJ1-5; 8 nucleotides match TRBD1. The CDR3 is made up of 14 amino acids. The germline V gene has CDR1 LNHDA and CDR2 SQIVND (reference sequence). Trimming cost V 5 bases and J 5 bases; bases outside gene matches: 5. CDR3: CASSVRTGYQPQHF. The CDR3 DNA reads TGTGCCAGTAGTGTAAGGACAGGGTATCAGCCCCAGCATTTT.

The chain combines TRBV24-1 with TRBJ2-3; D not certain. The CDR3 totals 15 residues. The V end was cut by 3 bases, the J end by 0 bases, with 9 bases between. In germline, CDR1 is KGHDR, CDR2 SFDVKD. In DNA, the CDR3 is TGTGCCACCAGTGATCCTACGGGTAGCACAGATACGCAGTATTTT. This encodes CATSDPTGSTDTQYF.